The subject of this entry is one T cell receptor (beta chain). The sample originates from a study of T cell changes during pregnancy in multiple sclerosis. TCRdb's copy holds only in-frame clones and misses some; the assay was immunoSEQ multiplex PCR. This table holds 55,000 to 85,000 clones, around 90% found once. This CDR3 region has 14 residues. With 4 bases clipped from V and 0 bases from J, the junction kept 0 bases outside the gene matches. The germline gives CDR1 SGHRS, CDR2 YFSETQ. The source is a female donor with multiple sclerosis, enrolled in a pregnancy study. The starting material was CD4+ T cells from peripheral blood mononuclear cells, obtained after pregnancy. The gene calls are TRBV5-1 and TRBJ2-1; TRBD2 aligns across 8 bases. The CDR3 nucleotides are TGCGCCAGCAGCAGCGGGAGCTCCTACAATGAGCAGTTCTTC. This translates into CASSSGSSYNEQFF.